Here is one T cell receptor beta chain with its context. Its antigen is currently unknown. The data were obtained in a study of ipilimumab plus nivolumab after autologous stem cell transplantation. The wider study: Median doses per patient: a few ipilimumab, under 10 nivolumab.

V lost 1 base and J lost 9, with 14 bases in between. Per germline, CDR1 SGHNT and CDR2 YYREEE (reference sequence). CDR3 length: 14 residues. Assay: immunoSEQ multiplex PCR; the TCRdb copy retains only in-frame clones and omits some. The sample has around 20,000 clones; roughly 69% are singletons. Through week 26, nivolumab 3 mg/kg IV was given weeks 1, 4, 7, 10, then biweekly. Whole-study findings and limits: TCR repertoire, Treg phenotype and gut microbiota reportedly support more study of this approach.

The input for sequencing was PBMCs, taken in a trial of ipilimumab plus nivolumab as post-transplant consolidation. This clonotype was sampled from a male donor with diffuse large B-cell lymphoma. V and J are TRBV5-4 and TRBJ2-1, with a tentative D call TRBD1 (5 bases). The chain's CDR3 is CASSLQVLRGEQFF. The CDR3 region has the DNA TGTGCCAGCAGCTTGCAAGTTTTAAGGGGTGAGCAGTTCTTC.